Below, one T cell receptor beta chain is given with its context. The sample holds a few counts of this clonotype. Its recognized antigen is unknown. The sample holds no much larger clone one base away, and base qualities are not on file. This sample is part of a study of patients and donors after allogeneic stem cell transplantation (TCRdb year 2020). Relative to germline, V is 5 bases shorter and J is 7 bases shorter, with 11 bases between their ends. CDR1 and CDR2 are read off the germline V gene (reference sequence) as SEHNR and FQNEAQ. The CDR3 covers 12 residues, taking in both the cysteine and the phenylalanine. The CDR3 DNA has 36 bases and is translated from base 1. The protocol used for the library was RT-PCR. TCRdb lists the instrument as NextSeq 550. TCRdb's own reprocessing of the public reads used fastp at Q25 and MiXCR and kept productive beta chains. One record per CDR3 amino acid sequence lists the most common genes and DNA. The sample table lists about 150,000 distinct CDR3 sequences, 30% to 45% of them with a count of one. Jointly, the top ten make up around half of the sample.

The specimen sequenced was blood, either unsorted or a sorted T cell fraction (not recorded which). The source of this sequence is a human donor who was either an allogeneic HSCT recipient or a stem cell or donor lymphocyte infusion donor (not recorded which). It is not recorded whose cells these are; they may come from a transplant donor. The sequence links TRBV7-9 to TRBJ2-5, with the D gene uncertain. The CDR3 protein: CASSTYYGTQYF. The nucleotide sequence is TGTGCCAGCAGCACCTACTACGGGACCCAGTACTTC.